The rows below give T cell receptor beta chains drawn from one sample of a study of blood T cells in healthy people across ages. From the 5' RACE reads, TCRdb called clonotypes with MiXCR, one entry per CDR3 protein. This table has roughly 1,700,000 distinct CDR3 sequences, under 30% appearing once. The sample was blood. The receptors were gathered from a woman aged 25 to 45 in good health. The CDR3 runs from the conserved cysteine through the conserved F or W.

CDR3 protein: CASSLIGREQYF; V gene: TRBV12-3/TRBV12-4; J gene: TRBJ2-5
CDR3 protein: CASSPFRDRGRPLSYEQYF; V gene: TRBV28; J gene: TRBJ2-7
CDR3 protein: CAWSVIGRGSQISYEQYF; V gene: TRBV30; J gene: TRBJ2-7
CDR3 protein: CSAGDANEKLFF; V gene: TRBV20-1; J gene: TRBJ1-4
CDR3 protein: CSVDERGLNTEAFF; V gene: TRBV29-1; J gene: TRBJ1-1
CDR3 protein: CASSVAGMVETQYF; V gene: TRBV9; J gene: TRBJ2-5
CDR3 protein: CASSLLTGGRQPQHF; V gene: TRBV11-2; J gene: TRBJ1-5
CDR3 protein: CASSIGTVTPYEQYF; V gene: TRBV6-5; J gene: TRBJ2-7
CDR3 protein: CASSPTAGEWVGYNEQFF; V gene: TRBV5-4; J gene: TRBJ2-1
CDR3 protein: CASSLSTGVVYEQYF; V gene: TRBV7-9; J gene: TRBJ2-7
CDR3 protein: CASSLSEGLHEQYF; V gene: TRBV27; J gene: TRBJ2-7
CDR3 protein: CASSTLGNSYNEQYF; V gene: TRBV7-3; J gene: -
CDR3 protein: CASMSEPDEQYF; V gene: TRBV5-1; J gene: -
CDR3 protein: CASSPEGGNYNEQFF; V gene: TRBV7-9; J gene: TRBJ2-1
CDR3 protein: CASSLGVRREQFF; V gene: TRBV18; J gene: TRBJ2-1
CDR3 protein: CTYAPGTAVPYEQYF; V gene: TRBV10-2; J gene: TRBJ2-7
CDR3 protein: CASSREPGLAGVYEQYF; V gene: TRBV4-3; J gene: TRBJ2-7
CDR3 protein: CATSRATRQGYNEQFF; V gene: TRBV15; J gene: TRBJ2-1
CDR3 protein: CASSLRLAGEDTQYF; V gene: TRBV12-3/TRBV12-4; J gene: TRBJ2-3
CDR3 protein: CSARGGPTDTYQPQHF; V gene: TRBV20-1; J gene: TRBJ1-5
CDR3 protein: CAWNLGTGRETQYF; V gene: TRBV30; J gene: TRBJ2-5
CDR3 protein: CASSTRRGGVYGYTF; V gene: TRBV6-1; J gene: TRBJ1-2
CDR3 protein: CASSQGVTVNYGYTF; V gene: TRBV4-2; J gene: TRBJ1-2
CDR3 protein: CASSSGGFANEKLFF; V gene: TRBV5-1; J gene: TRBJ1-4
CDR3 protein: CASSTLLGGGANEQYF; V gene: TRBV7-9; J gene: TRBJ2-4
CDR3 protein: CSAQGPREQYF; V gene: TRBV20-1; J gene: TRBJ2-7
CDR3 protein: CSVTGPTAALTQYF; V gene: TRBV29-1; J gene: TRBJ2-5
CDR3 protein: CSAREVGLDEQFF; V gene: TRBV20-1; J gene: TRBJ2-1
CDR3 protein: CASSPTGARGTEAFF; V gene: TRBV2; J gene: TRBJ1-1